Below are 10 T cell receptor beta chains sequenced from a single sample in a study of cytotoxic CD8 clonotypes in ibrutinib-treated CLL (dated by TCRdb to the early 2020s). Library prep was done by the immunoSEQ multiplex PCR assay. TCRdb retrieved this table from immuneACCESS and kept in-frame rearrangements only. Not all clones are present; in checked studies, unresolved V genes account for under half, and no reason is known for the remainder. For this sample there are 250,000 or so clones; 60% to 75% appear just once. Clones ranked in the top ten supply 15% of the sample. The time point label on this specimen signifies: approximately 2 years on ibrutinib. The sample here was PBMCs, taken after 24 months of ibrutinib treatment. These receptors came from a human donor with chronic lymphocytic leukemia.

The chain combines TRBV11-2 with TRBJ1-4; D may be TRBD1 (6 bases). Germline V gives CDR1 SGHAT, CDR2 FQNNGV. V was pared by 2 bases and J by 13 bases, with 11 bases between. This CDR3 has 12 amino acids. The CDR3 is CASSLNREGLFF. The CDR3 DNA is TGTGCCAGCAGCTTAAACAGGGAAGGACTGTTTTTT.

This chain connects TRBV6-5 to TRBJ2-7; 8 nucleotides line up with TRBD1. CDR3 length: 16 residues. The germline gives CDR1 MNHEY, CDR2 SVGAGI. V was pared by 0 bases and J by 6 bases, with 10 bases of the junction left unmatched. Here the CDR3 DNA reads TGTGCCAGCAGTTACTCGAGTGTCCAGGGGGCTTCCGAGCAGTACTTC. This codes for CASSYSSVQGASEQYF.

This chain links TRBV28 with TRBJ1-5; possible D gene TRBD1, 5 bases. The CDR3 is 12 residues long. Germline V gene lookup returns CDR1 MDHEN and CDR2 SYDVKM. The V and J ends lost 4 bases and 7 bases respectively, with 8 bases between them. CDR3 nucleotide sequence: TGTGCCAGCAGTTCCCGGGGGCAGCCCCAGCATTTT. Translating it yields CASSSRGQPQHF.

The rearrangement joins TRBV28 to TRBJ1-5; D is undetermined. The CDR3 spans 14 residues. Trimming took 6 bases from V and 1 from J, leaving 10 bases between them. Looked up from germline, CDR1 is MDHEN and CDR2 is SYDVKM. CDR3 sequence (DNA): TGTGCCAGCAGCCTACCGGGAAGCAATCAGCCCCAGCATTTT. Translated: CASSLPGSNQPQHF.

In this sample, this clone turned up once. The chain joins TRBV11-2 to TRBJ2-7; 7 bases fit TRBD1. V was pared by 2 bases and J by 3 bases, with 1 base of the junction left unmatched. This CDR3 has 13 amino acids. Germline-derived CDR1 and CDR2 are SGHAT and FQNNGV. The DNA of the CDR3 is TGTGCCAGCAGCTTAAGACAGGGCTACGAGCAGTACTTC. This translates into CASSLRQGYEQYF.

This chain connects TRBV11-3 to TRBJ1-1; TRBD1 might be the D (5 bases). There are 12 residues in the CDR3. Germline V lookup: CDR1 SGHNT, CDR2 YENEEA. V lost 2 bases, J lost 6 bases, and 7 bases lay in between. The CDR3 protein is CASSLKGSEAFF. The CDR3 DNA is TGTGCCAGCAGCTTAAAGGGGTCTGAAGCTTTCTTT.

CDR3 nucleotide sequence: TGTGCCAGCAGCCCCTCAGGGGAGGGGTCCCAAGAGACCCAGTACTTC. It yields the protein CASSPSGEGSQETQYF. The chain couples TRBV27 to TRBJ2-5; D may be TRBD2 (7 bases). The ends were cut back, 6 bases at V and 1 base at J, with 18 bases in the middle. This CDR3 has 16 residues. The V gene's germline CDR1 is MNHEY and CDR2 SMNVEV (reference sequence).

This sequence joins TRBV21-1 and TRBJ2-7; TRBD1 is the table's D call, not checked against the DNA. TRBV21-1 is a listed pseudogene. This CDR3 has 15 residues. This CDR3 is CASSPGQGGSYEQYF. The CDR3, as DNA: TGTGCCAGCAGCCCGGGACAGGGGGGATCGTACGAGCAGTACTTC.

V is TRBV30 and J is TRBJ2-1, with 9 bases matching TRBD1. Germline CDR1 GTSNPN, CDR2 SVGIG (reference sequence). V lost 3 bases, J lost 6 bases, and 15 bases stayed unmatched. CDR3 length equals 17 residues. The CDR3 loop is CAWRATGGWGSFNEQFF. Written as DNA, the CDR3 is TGTGCCTGGAGGGCTACAGGGGGCTGGGGGTCTTTCAATGAGCAGTTCTTC.

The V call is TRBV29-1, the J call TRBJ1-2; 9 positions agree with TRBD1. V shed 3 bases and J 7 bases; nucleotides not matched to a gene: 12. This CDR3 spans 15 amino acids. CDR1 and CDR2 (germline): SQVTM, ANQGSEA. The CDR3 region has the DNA TGCAGCGTTGATCCCGGGACAGGGATCGAGGCTGGCTACACCTTC. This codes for CSVDPGTGIEAGYTF. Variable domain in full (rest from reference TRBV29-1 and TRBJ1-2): SAVISQKPSRDICQRGTSLTIQCQVDSQVTMMFWYRQQPGQSLTLIATANQGSEATYESGFVIDKFPISRPNLTFSTLTVSNMSPEDSSIYLCSVDPGTGIEAGYTFGSGTRLTVV.